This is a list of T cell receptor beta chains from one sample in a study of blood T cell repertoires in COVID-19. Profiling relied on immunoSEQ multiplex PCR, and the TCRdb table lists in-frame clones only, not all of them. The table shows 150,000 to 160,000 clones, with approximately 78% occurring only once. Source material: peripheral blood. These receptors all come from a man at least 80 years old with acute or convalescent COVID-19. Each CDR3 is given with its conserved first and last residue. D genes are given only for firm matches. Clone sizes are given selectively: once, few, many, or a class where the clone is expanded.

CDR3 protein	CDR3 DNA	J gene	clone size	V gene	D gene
CASSIGGLGEQYF	TGTGCCAGTAGTATAGGGGGACTGGGCGAGCAGTACTTC	TRBJ2-7	-	TRBV19	-
CASSYPGSSPGELFF	TGTGCCAGCAGTTACCCAGGGTCTTCACCCGGGGAGCTGTTTTTT	TRBJ2-2	-	TRBV6-2/TRBV6-3	-
CASSLLDRGGKETQYF	TGTGCCAGCAGCTTGCTGGACAGGGGGGGAAAAGAGACCCAGTACTTC	TRBJ2-5	few	TRBV7-9	TRBD1
CASRPGRPNTEAFF	TGTGCCAGCAGACCGGGTAGGCCCAACACTGAAGCTTTCTTT	TRBJ1-1	-	TRBV28	-
CASSIPGTGSGNQPQHF	TGTGCCAGTAGTATACCCGGGACAGGGAGTGGCAATCAGCCCCAGCATTTT	TRBJ1-5	-	TRBV19	TRBD1
CSGGQSRRELFF	TGCAGCGGTGGACAGAGTCGGAGGGAGCTGTTTTTT	TRBJ2-2	-	TRBV29-1	-
CASSDRFTDTQYF	TGTGCCAGCAGTGACAGATTCACAGATACGCAGTATTTT	TRBJ2-3	-	TRBV6-1	-
CASRETGSNTEAFF	TGTGCCAGCAGGGAGACAGGGTCGAACACTGAAGCTTTCTTT	TRBJ1-1	once	TRBV6-5	TRBD1
CATSRDVRNEQFF	TGTGCCACCAGCAGAGATGTGAGAAATGAGCAGTTCTTC	TRBJ2-1	-	TRBV15	-
CAWRELNRDRMNEKLFF	TGTGCCTGGAGGGAGTTAAACCGGGACAGGATGAATGAAAAACTGTTTTTT	TRBJ1-4	-	TRBV30	TRBD1
CASSQGQGGNTEAFF	TGTGCCAGCAGTCAGGGACAGGGAGGGAACACTGAAGCTTTCTTT	TRBJ1-1	once	TRBV5-5	TRBD1
CASSYFGTIYF	TGTGCCAGCAGTTACTTCGGCACCATATATTTT	TRBJ1-3	-	TRBV6-5	-
CASGLPQGYTGELFF	TGTGCCAGCGGCCTCCCACAGGGTTACACCGGGGAGCTGTTTTTT	TRBJ2-2	-	TRBV9	-
CASSKARGRSGELFF	TGTGCCAGCAGCAAAGCCAGGGGGCGAAGCGGGGAGCTGTTTTTT	TRBJ2-2	-	TRBV3-1/TRBV3-2	TRBD1
CASSPNRGMNTEAFF	TGTGCCAGCTCACCAAACAGGGGAATGAACACTGAAGCTTTCTTT	TRBJ1-1	few	TRBV18	TRBD1
CSASFEGAPTGELFF	TGCAGTGCTAGTTTTGAGGGGGCGCCCACCGGGGAGCTGTTTTTT	TRBJ2-2	-	TRBV20-1	TRBD1
CASRVLWGQARGYGYTF	TGTGCCAGCAGAGTCCTTTGGGGACAGGCCAGGGGCTATGGCTACACCTTC	TRBJ1-2	-	TRBV28	TRBD1
CASKGQGTEAFF	TGTGCCAGTAAGGGACAGGGGACTGAAGCTTTCTTT	TRBJ1-1	-	TRBV19	TRBD1
CASSLGGQIDTQYF	TGTGCCAGCAGTCTGGGGGGGCAGATAGATACGCAGTATTTT	TRBJ2-3	-	TRBV25-1	-
CSAMTGGLNQPQHF	TGCAGCGCCATGACAGGGGGCCTGAATCAGCCCCAGCATTTT	TRBJ1-5	-	TRBV29-1	TRBD1
CASSLAAGEGEKLFF	TGTGCCAGCAGCTTGGCGGCAGGGGAGGGTGAAAAACTGTTTTTT	TRBJ1-4	few	TRBV3-1/TRBV3-2	-
CASSLGGGGHQETQYF	TGTGCCAGCAGCTTAGGAGGCGGGGGACACCAAGAGACCCAGTACTTC	TRBJ2-5	-	TRBV7-6	TRBD2
CASSPGDTQYF	TGTGCCAGCAGCCCAGGGGATACGCAGTATTTT	TRBJ2-3	once	TRBV3-1/TRBV3-2	-
CASRGTSGAPQETQYF	TGTGCCAGCAGGGGGACTAGCGGGGCCCCTCAAGAGACCCAGTACTTC	TRBJ2-5	-	TRBV25-1	TRBD2
CASRAGGSGNTIYF	TGTGCCAGCAGAGCAGGGGGATCTGGAAACACCATATATTTT	TRBJ1-3	-	TRBV28	TRBD1
CASSLVVGEGETQYF	TGTGCCAGCAGCTTGGTTGTAGGGGAAGGGGAGACCCAGTACTTC	TRBJ2-5	-	TRBV5-4	-
CASSLGPDGGGNQPQHF	TGCGCCAGCAGCTTGGGCCCGGACGGGGGTGGCAATCAGCCCCAGCATTTT	TRBJ1-5	-	TRBV5-1	-
CASSEVGLGTDTQYF	TGTGCCAGCAGTGAAGTGGGACTAGGCACAGATACGCAGTATTTT	TRBJ2-3	-	TRBV2	TRBD2
CASSLAGQVNTEAFF	TGTGCCAGCAGCTTAGCGGGACAGGTAAACACTGAAGCTTTCTTT	TRBJ1-1	-	TRBV11-3	TRBD1
CASSEERGGRETQYF	TGTGCCAGCAGTGAAGAGCGGGGGGGCCGGGAGACCCAGTACTTC	TRBJ2-5	once	TRBV2	TRBD2
CASSESKGTGAFF	TGCGCCAGCAGTGAGTCGAAGGGGACAGGGGCTTTCTTT	TRBJ1-1	-	TRBV10-2	TRBD1
CASKRDRGVETQYF	TGTGCCAGCAAGCGGGACAGGGGAGTTGAGACCCAGTACTTC	TRBJ2-5	once	TRBV2	TRBD1
CASREGPSLSYEQYF	TGTGCCAGCCGAGAGGGCCCCTCCCTTTCCTACGAGCAGTACTTC	TRBJ2-7	-	TRBV6-5	-
CASSFLAGGPSYEQFF	TGTGCCAGCAGCTTTCTAGCGGGGGGGCCCAGCTATGAGCAGTTCTTC	TRBJ2-1	-	TRBV3-1/TRBV3-2	TRBD2
CASSLMGQSSGNTIYF	TGTGCCAGCAGCTTAATGGGACAGAGCTCTGGAAACACCATATATTTT	TRBJ1-3	-	TRBV7-8	TRBD1
CASRNGQGGDNSPLHF	TGTGCCAGCAGGAACGGACAGGGTGGCGATAATTCACCCCTCCACTTT	TRBJ1-6	few	TRBV27	TRBD1
CASSSGGVTETQYF	TGTGCCAGCAGTAGCGGGGGAGTCACAGAGACCCAGTACTTC	TRBJ2-5	-	TRBV9	TRBD2
CASSPRTVTDTQYF	TGTGCCAGCAGCCCCAGGACTGTTACGGATACGCAGTATTTT	TRBJ2-3	-	TRBV14	-
CASSPDRDQPQHF	TGTGCCAGCAGTCCCGACAGGGATCAGCCCCAGCATTTT	TRBJ1-5	few	TRBV6-5	TRBD1
CASSPPAGEDTQYF	TGTGCCAGCAGCCCACCAGCGGGGGAAGATACGCAGTATTTT	TRBJ2-3	few	TRBV11-2	TRBD2
CASSLRLAGGMGRETQYF	TGTGCCAGCAGTTTAAGGCTAGCGGGGGGCATGGGTAGGGAGACCCAGTACTTC	TRBJ2-5	-	TRBV28	TRBD2
CASSTDRGGGSPLHF	TGTGCCAGCAGTACGGACAGGGGCGGAGGATCACCCCTCCACTTT	TRBJ1-6	few	TRBV2	TRBD1
CASSQGSLAPETQYF	TGTGCCAGCAGCCAAGGTTCTCTAGCCCCAGAGACCCAGTACTTC	TRBJ2-5	-	TRBV3-1/TRBV3-2	-
CASSLDRATGELFF	TGTGCCAGCAGCTTGGACAGGGCAACCGGGGAGCTGTTTTTT	TRBJ2-2	few	TRBV7-6	TRBD1
CASSQDLAAKANYGYTF	TGTGCCAGCAGCCAAGATCTGGCGGCCAAAGCTAACTATGGCTACACCTTC	TRBJ1-2	-	TRBV4-2	-
CASRPGQDYNEQFF	TGTGCCAGCAGACCGGGACAAGATTACAATGAGCAGTTCTTC	TRBJ2-1	-	TRBV6-5	-
CASISTGVVEQFF	TGTGCCAGCATATCGACAGGTGTCGTTGAGCAGTTCTTC	TRBJ2-1	-	TRBV6-5	-
CASSLGLETQYF	TGTGCCAGCAGCTTAGGTCTAGAGACCCAGTACTTC	TRBJ2-5	once	TRBV11-1	-
CASTPTNTGELFF	TGTGCCAGTACCCCTACGAACACCGGGGAGCTGTTTTTT	TRBJ2-2	-	TRBV19	-
CASSLDRAGTEAFF	TGTGCCAGCTCACTCGACAGGGCGGGCACTGAAGCTTTCTTT	TRBJ1-1	-	TRBV18	TRBD1
CASSLAAGENQETQYF	TGCGCCAGCAGCTTGGCCGCGGGGGAGAACCAAGAGACCCAGTACTTC	TRBJ2-5	-	TRBV5-1	TRBD2
CASSPLPGGGNEKLFF	TGTGCCAGCTCACCACTTCCCGGCGGGGGAAACGAAAAACTGTTTTTT	TRBJ1-4	-	TRBV18	-
CATSESGTASTDTQYF	TGTGCCACCAGTGAATCGGGGACAGCTAGCACAGATACGCAGTATTTT	TRBJ2-3	-	TRBV24-1	TRBD1
CSVERGAYGYTF	TGCAGCGTTGAAAGGGGCGCCTATGGCTACACCTTC	TRBJ1-2	few	TRBV29-1	-
CASSFRRGLSTDTQYF	TGTGCCAGCAGCTTCCGGAGGGGTCTCAGCACAGATACGCAGTATTTT	TRBJ2-3	-	TRBV7-9	-
CASSLRAGGQETQYF	TGTGCCAGCAGCTTAAGGGCGGGGGGGCAAGAGACCCAGTACTTC	TRBJ2-5	-	TRBV7-2	TRBD2
CASSRARVGGYTF	TGTGCCAGCAGCCGGGCGAGGGTCGGTGGCTACACCTTC	TRBJ1-2	-	TRBV11-2	-
CATSRPPPGGTEAFF	TGTGCCACCAGCCGACCTCCACCAGGGGGCACTGAAGCTTTCTTT	TRBJ1-1	-	TRBV15	TRBD1